Sequencing of this T cell receptor beta chain was carried out in a study of CD8+ T cells in alopecia areata. General study findings and limits: TCR sharing was clearer in mice than between patients, perhaps partly owing to patient HLA diversity.

TCR sequencing used cDNA made by reverse transcription of extracted RNA. The table came from immunoSEQ multiplex PCR; TCRdb's copy has only in-frame clones and leaves some out. The repertoire includes around 150,000 clones, roughly 65% of them detected once, and 0.91% sits in the top ten. Treatment meaning: oral pan-JAK inhibitor, 5-10 mg twice daily. Points on this clone: What it binds is not known.

The CDR3 is made up of 12 amino acids. Looked up from germline, CDR1 is SQVTM and CDR2 is ANQGSEA. The V and J ends lost 4 bases and 7 bases respectively, with 11 bases between them. This clonotype originated in a human donor with alopecia areata. This chain uses TRBV29-1 with TRBJ1-5; tentatively, D is TRBD1 (5 bases). Sequenced here: CD4+ T cells sorted from blood, sampled at week 4, from a patient treated with tofacitinib. In DNA, the CDR3 is TGCAGCGTTGCAGGGCTTGGGCAGCCCCAGCATTTT. As protein: CSVAGLGQPQHF. Together with reference TRBV29-1 and TRBJ1-5, the CDR3 gives the full variable domain: SAVISQKPSRDICQRGTSLTIQCQVDSQVTMMFWYRQQPGQSLTLIATANQGSEATYESGFVIDKFPISRPNLTFSTLTVSNMSPEDSSIYLCSVAGLGQPQHFGDGTRLSIL.